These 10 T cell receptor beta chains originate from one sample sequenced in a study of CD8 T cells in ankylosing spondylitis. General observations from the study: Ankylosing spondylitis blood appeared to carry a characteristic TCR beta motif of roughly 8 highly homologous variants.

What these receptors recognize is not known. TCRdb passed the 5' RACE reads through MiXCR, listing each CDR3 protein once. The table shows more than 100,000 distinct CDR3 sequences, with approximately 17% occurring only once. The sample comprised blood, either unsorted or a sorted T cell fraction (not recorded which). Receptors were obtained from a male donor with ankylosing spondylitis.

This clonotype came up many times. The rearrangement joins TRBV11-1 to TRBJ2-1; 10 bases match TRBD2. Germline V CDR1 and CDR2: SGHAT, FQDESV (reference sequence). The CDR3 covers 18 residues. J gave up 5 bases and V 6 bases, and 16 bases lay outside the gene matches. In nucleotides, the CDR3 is TGTGCCAGCAGGATCACCCAGGGCCGGACTAGCGGTAACAATGAGCAGTTCTTC. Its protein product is CASRITQGRTSGNNEQFF.

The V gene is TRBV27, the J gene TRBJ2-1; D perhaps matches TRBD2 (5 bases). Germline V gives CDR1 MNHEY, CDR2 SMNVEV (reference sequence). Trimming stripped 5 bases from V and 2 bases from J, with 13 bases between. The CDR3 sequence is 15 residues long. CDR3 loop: CASSVEAPAYNEQFF. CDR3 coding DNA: TGTGCCAGCAGTGTGGAGGCACCCGCCTACAATGAGCAGTTCTTC.

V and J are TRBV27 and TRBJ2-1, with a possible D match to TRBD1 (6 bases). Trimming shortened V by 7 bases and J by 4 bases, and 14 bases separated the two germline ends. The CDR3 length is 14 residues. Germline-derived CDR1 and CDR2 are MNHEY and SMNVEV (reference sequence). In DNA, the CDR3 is TGTGCCAGCACCCCCGCAGGGGCTTACAATGAGCAGTTCTTC. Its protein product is CASTPAGAYNEQFF.

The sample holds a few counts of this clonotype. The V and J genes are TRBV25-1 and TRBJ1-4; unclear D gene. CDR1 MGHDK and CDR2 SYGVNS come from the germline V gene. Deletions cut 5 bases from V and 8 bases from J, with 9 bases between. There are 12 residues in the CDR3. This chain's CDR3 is CASSSLREKLFF. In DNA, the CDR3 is TGTGCCAGCAGTTCCCTGCGGGAAAAACTGTTTTTT.

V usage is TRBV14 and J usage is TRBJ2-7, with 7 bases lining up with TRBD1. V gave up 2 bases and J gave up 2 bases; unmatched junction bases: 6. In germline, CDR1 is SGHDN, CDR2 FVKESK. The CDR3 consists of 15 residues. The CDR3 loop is CASSQSPTGTYEQYF. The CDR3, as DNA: TGTGCCAGCAGCCAATCCCCGACAGGGACCTACGAGCAGTACTTC.

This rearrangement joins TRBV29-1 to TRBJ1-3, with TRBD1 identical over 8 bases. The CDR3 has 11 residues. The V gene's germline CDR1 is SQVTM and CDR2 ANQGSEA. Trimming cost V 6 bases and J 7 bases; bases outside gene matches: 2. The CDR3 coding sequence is TGCAGCGTCGGGACAGGCAACACCATATATTTT. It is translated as CSVGTGNTIYF.

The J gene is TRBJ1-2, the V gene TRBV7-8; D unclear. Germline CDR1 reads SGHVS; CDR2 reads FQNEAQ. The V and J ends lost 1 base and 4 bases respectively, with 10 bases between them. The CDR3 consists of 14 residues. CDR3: CASSLGPAGYGYTF. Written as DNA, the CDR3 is TGTGCCAGCAGCTTAGGACCGGCGGGCTATGGCTACACCTTC.

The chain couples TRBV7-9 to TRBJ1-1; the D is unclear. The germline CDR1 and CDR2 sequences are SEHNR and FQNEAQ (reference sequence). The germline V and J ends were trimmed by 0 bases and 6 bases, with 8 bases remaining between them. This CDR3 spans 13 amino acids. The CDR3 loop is CASSLALGSEAFF. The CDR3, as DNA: TGTGCCAGCAGCTTAGCGCTGGGGTCTGAAGCTTTCTTT.

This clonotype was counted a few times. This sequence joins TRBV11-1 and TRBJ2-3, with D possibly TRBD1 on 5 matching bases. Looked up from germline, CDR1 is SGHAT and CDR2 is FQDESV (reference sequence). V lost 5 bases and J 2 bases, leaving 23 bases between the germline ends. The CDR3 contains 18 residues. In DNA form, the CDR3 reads TGTGCCAGCAGCCCATTAGGGTGGTTGGACACTTCCACAGATACGCAGTATTTT. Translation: CASSPLGWLDTSTDTQYF.

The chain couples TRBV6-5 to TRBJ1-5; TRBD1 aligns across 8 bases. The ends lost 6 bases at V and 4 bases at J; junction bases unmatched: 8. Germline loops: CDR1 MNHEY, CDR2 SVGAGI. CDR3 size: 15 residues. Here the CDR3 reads CASSTRTGRNQPQHF. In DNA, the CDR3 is TGTGCCAGCAGCACTCGGACAGGGAGGAATCAGCCCCAGCATTTT.